These T cell receptor beta chains were read from a single sample in a study of cytomegalovirus exposure and HLA in healthy donors. Repertoires were generated with immunoSEQ multiplex PCR, while TCRdb's copy carries only in-frame clones and drops some. This table has approximately 150,000 clones, approximately 80% appearing once. The sequenced sample was PBMCs. The receptors here all came from a woman in her thirties or forties in good health and CMV-seropositive. Each CDR3 is given with its conserved first and last residue. D genes are given only for firm matches.

cdr3_length,v_call,j_call,d_call,cdr3_aa,cdr3_nt
14,TRBV28,TRBJ1-5,-,CASSPGGSTQPQHF,TGTGCCAGCTCCCCGGGGGGCTCAACTCAGCCCCAGCATTTT
18,TRBV18,TRBJ2-3,TRBD2,CASSPFTTSGRGSDTQYF,TGTGCCAGCTCACCTTTTACTACTAGCGGGAGAGGGTCAGATACGCAGTATTTT
13,TRBV9,TRBJ1-4,-,CASSVRANEKLFF,TGTGCCAGCAGCGTCAGGGCTAATGAAAAACTGTTTTTT
11,TRBV10-2,TRBJ2-5,-,CASSEAETQYF,TGCGCCAGCAGTGAGGCGGAGACCCAGTACTTC
12,TRBV29-1,TRBJ2-3,TRBD2,CSAASGSYPQYF,TGCAGCGCTGCTAGCGGGAGCTACCCCCAGTATTTT
17,TRBV6-1,TRBJ1-1,-,CASSEARAGLWNTEAFF,TGTGCCAGCAGTGAAGCGCGGGCAGGTCTATGGAACACTGAAGCTTTCTTT
15,TRBV5-8,TRBJ1-1,TRBD1,CASRLGQARGTEAFF,TGTGCCAGCAGACTAGGACAGGCCCGGGGCACTGAAGCTTTCTTT
16,TRBV6-6,TRBJ2-5,TRBD1,CASSRPRDRGQETQYF,TGTGCCAGCAGCCGTCCTCGGGACAGGGGGCAAGAGACCCAGTACTTC
16,TRBV9,TRBJ2-2,TRBD1,CASSATGDLNTGELFF,TGTGCCAGCAGCGCCACAGGGGACCTTAATACCGGGGAGCTGTTTTTT
14,TRBV7-2,TRBJ2-1,TRBD2,CASTPTSPYNEQFF,TGTGCCAGCACCCCGACTAGCCCCTACAATGAGCAGTTCTTC
15,TRBV18,TRBJ1-1,-,CASSPLAGKGTEAFF,TGTGCCAGCTCACCACTGGCAGGGAAAGGCACTGAAGCTTTCTTT